This T cell receptor beta chain was sequenced for a study of cytomegalovirus exposure and HLA in healthy donors. Across the study: Drawn from HLA-typed donors, tens of millions of unique TCRs were held in an early data release. Regarding the study as a whole: Associated with cytomegalovirus, according to the listing, were 150 to 200 TCR beta chains. In an earlier analysis, in approximately 630 donors, most V segments appeared productive either ~87% or ~30% of the time. Excluded: some indistinguishable V segments such as TRBV6-2 and TRBV6-3.

60 Vbeta and 13 Jbeta primers were used in PCR. Measured with immunoSEQ multiplex PCR; TCRdb has only the in-frame clones, and not every one. The table records over 200,000 clones, 70% to 85% of them present only once. The CDR3 loop spans 14 amino acids. V lost 4 bases and J lost 1, with 11 bases in between. Germline CDR1 SGHRS, CDR2 YFSETQ. To note about this clone: Its specificity is not known.

The sequence derives from a woman aged 40-49 years in good health and CMV-seronegative. The chain couples TRBV5-1 to TRBJ1-1; the D gene is possibly TRBD1 (6 bases). The sequenced sample was PBMCs. CDR3: CASSPIQGNTEAFF. The CDR3, as DNA: TGCGCCAGCAGCCCAATACAGGGGAACACTGAAGCTTTCTTT.